These 20 T cell receptor beta chains were all obtained from the same sample, sequenced in a study of early T cells in non-severe SARS-CoV-2 infection. In TCRdb, the 5' RACE reads were re-called with MiXCR into one record per CDR3 protein. The repertoire has about 30,000 distinct CDR3 sequences, about 5.7% of them found once; the top ten carry 5% to 7%. Input material: whole blood. These receptors all stem from an adult who was a healthcare worker with PCR-confirmed SARS-CoV-2 infection or an uninfected control (not recorded which).

This clonotype was detected many times. J is TRBJ1-1 and V is TRBV2; D unclear. CDR3 length: 12 amino acids. Germline CDR1 reads SNHLY; CDR2 reads FYNNEI. The V and J ends lost 8 bases and 5 bases respectively, with 12 bases between them. The CDR3 nucleotides are TGTGCCAGCGTCAGAGGGCGAACTGAAGCTTTCTTT. It specifies CASVRGRTEAFF. The variable domain in full, completed from reference TRBV2 and TRBJ1-1, reads EPEVTQTPSHQVTQMGQEVILRCVPISNHLYFYWYRQILGQKVEFLVSFYNNEISEKSEIFDDQFSVERPDGSNFTLKIRSTKLEDSAMYFCASVRGRTEAFFGQGTRLTVV.

This clonotype was recorded many times. This chain joins TRBV5-1 and TRBJ2-3; D possibly uses TRBD1 or TRBD2 (5 bases each). Trimming cost V 2 bases and J 4 bases, with 11 bases left between them. CDR1 and CDR2 from the germline V gene are SGHRS and YFSETQ. The CDR3 is 14 residues long. The CDR3 nucleotides read TGCGCCAGCAGCTTATCCGGGGCCGCAGATACGCAGTATTTT. Protein: CASSLSGAADTQYF.

The chain links TRBV5-1 to TRBJ1-4, with a tentative D call TRBD1 (6 bases). This CDR3 region has 14 residues. V shed 3 bases and J shed 8 bases, with 14 bases lying between them. CDR1 SGHRS and CDR2 YFSETQ come from the germline V gene. The CDR3 bases are TGCGCCAGCAGCTGGAGGGGGTCGGAAGAAAAACTGTTTTTT. This sequence encodes CASSWRGSEEKLFF.

This clonotype has just a few counts. The rearrangement links TRBV4-3 to TRBJ2-1, with D possibly matching TRBD2 (7 bases). The ends were cut back, 3 bases at V and 5 bases at J, with 11 bases in the middle. CDR3 length equals 14 residues. Per the germline V gene, CDR1 is LGHNA and CDR2 is YSLEER. For the CDR3, the DNA is TGCGCCAGCAGCCAGGGGGGGGCCCACAATGAGCAGTTCTTC. Translation: CASSQGGAHNEQFF.

The table lists this clonotype with many counts. The rearrangement uses TRBV7-2 and TRBJ1-5; a weak D match, TRBD1 (5 bases). V gave up 5 bases and J gave up 1 base, with 18 bases separating them. The germline V gene has CDR1 SGHTA and CDR2 FQGNSA. CDR3 size: 17 residues. Here the CDR3 reads CASSKTESIRSNQPQHF. The CDR3 coding sequence is TGTGCCAGCAGCAAGACAGAGAGCATACGAAGCAATCAGCCCCAGCATTTT.

Ten or more counts support this clonotype. This chain links TRBV20-1 with TRBJ1-5; TRBD1 agrees at 9 bases. Germline V gene data show CDR1 as DFQATT and CDR2 as SNEGSKA (reference sequence). Trimming cost V 2 bases and J 3 bases; bases outside gene matches: 2. CDR3 length equals 14 residues. The CDR3 region is CSARYRGPNQPQHF. CDR3 sequence (DNA): TGCAGTGCTAGATACAGGGGGCCCAATCAGCCCCAGCATTTT.

This clonotype came up many times. This rearrangement joins TRBV20-1 to TRBJ2-3, with unresolved D. CDR1 is DFQATT, CDR2 SNEGSKA, per germline (reference sequence). V gave up 0 bases and J gave up 2 bases, with 6 bases separating them. The CDR3 spans 13 residues. The CDR3 sequence is CSARDPNTDTQYF. The CDR3 DNA reads TGCAGTGCTAGAGATCCTAACACAGATACGCAGTATTTT.

In this sample, this clonotype turned up many times. The rearrangement uses TRBV6-5 and TRBJ1-1, with D possibly being TRBD1 (6 bases). There are 16 residues in the CDR3. CDR1 is MNHEY and CDR2 is SVGAGI in the germline V gene. Trimming took 6 bases from V and 2 from J, leaving 19 bases between them. As DNA, the CDR3 is TGTGCCAGCAGACCTCCCACAGCAGGGGTAAACACTGAAGCTTTCTTT. It codes for CASRPPTAGVNTEAFF.

This clonotype was detected many times. The chain couples TRBV19 to TRBJ2-2; 7 positions agree with TRBD1. V shed 9 bases and J 6 bases; nucleotides not matched to a gene: 13. Germline assignment: CDR1 LNHDA and CDR2 SQIVND (reference sequence). This CDR3 spans 15 amino acids. The DNA for the CDR3 is TGTGCCAGATCCGAGACAGGGCGAATAGCCGGGGAGCTGTTTTTT. Protein product: CARSETGRIAGELFF.

This clonotype was detected ten times or more. The V and J genes are TRBV5-5 and TRBJ2-5; a possible D gene is TRBD1 (6 bases). The CDR3 extends over 13 amino acids. CDR1 SGHKS and CDR2 YYEKEE come from the germline V gene (reference sequence). The V gene lost 3 bases and the J gene lost 4 bases, with 10 bases spanning the gap. The CDR3 loop is CASSSRDIETQYF. In nucleotides, the CDR3 is TGTGCCAGCAGCTCCCGGGACATAGAGACCCAGTACTTC. The full variable domain, its missing parts supplied by reference TRBV5-5 and TRBJ2-5, is DAGVTQSPTHLIKTRGQQVTLRCSPISGHKSVSWYQQVLGQGPQFIFQYYEKEERGRGNFPDRFSARQFPNYSSELNVNALLLGDSALYLCASSSRDIETQYFGPGTRLLVL.

This clonotype showed up just a few times. The chain has TRBV25-1 and TRBJ1-4; TRBD1 matches 8 bases. The germline CDR1 and CDR2 sequences are MGHDK and SYGVNS. This CDR3 contains 15 residues. The V segment lost 2 bases and the J segment 6 bases; nucleotides outside the gene matches: 5. CDR3 nucleotide sequence: TGTGCCAGCAGTGAAAGTCGGGGACAGGATGAAAAACTGTTTTTT. This codes for CASSESRGQDEKLFF. The full variable domain, completed using reference TRBV25-1 and TRBJ1-4, is EADIYQTPRYLVIGTGKKITLECSQTMGHDKMYWYQQDPGMELHLIHYSYGVNSTEKGDLSSESTVSRIRTEHFPLTLESARPSHTSQYLCASSESRGQDEKLFFGSGTQLSVL.

This clonotype has a count of ten or more. The chain carries TRBV19 and TRBJ2-5; possibly TRBD2 for D (5 bases). The germline V gene has CDR1 LNHDA and CDR2 SQIVND (reference sequence). The germline V and J ends were trimmed by 6 bases and 5 bases, with 25 bases remaining between them. The CDR3 has 17 amino acids. This CDR3 reads CASSNTYVGIWEETQYF. The CDR3 bases are TGTGCCAGTAGCAACACCTACGTGGGGATTTGGGAGGAGACCCAGTACTTC.

The rearrangement uses TRBV4-3 and TRBJ1-6, with 9 nucleotides matching TRBD1. After removal of 5 bases from V and 8 bases from J, the junction contained 7 bases not matched to a gene. The CDR3 sequence is 15 residues long. The germline CDR1 and CDR2 sequences are LGHNA and YSLEER. CDR3 bases: TGCGCCAGCAGCGAGGGGACAGGGTTTGATTCACCCCTCCACTTT. It translates to CASSEGTGFDSPLHF.

Ten or more counts support this clonotype. The chain combines TRBV6-4 with TRBJ2-1; 11 positions agree with TRBD2. The CDR3 is made up of 15 amino acids. Germline V gene sequence: CDR1 MRHNA, CDR2 SNTAGT. V lost 5 bases, J lost 7 bases, and 7 bases stayed unmatched. CDR3 coding DNA: TGTGCCAGCAGTTATATAGCGGGGGGGCCGAATGAGCAGTTCTTC. Translation: CASSYIAGGPNEQFF.

This clonotype appeared many times. The chain has TRBV4-2 and TRBJ1-1; D is uncertain. The germline CDR1 and CDR2 sequences are LGHNA and YNFKEQ. Between the trimmed V and J ends, which lost 2 bases and 1 base, there was a span of 11 bases. The CDR3 has 15 residues. CDR3 nucleotides: TGTGCCAGCAGCCAACCCCTCGGGCGGAACACTGAAGCTTTCTTT. It translates to CASSQPLGRNTEAFF.

The V gene is TRBV2, the J gene TRBJ1-1; D may be TRBD1 (6 bases). Germline CDR1 reads SNHLY; CDR2 reads FYNNEI. Trimming removed 5 bases at V and 8 bases at J, with 12 bases between. CDR3 size: 12 residues. CDR3 amino acids: CASSQQGMEAFF. In nucleotides, the CDR3 is TGTGCCAGCAGTCAACAGGGTATGGAAGCTTTCTTT. Filled out from reference TRBV2 and TRBJ1-1, the complete variable domain reads EPEVTQTPSHQVTQMGQEVILRCVPISNHLYFYWYRQILGQKVEFLVSFYNNEISEKSEIFDDQFSVERPDGSNFTLKIRSTKLEDSAMYFCASSQQGMEAFFGQGTRLTVV.

This clonotype was counted ten times or more. The genes are TRBV6-1 and TRBJ1-1, with 8 bases that match TRBD1. The CDR3 has 14 amino acids. Germline V gene data show CDR1 as MNHNS and CDR2 as SASEGT. J gave up 1 base and V 7 bases, and 5 bases lay outside the gene matches. The CDR3 DNA sequence: TGTGCCAGCACCAGAGACAGGGGGAACACTGAAGCTTTCTTT. It codes for CASTRDRGNTEAFF.

This clonotype was seen many times. V and J are TRBV4-2 and TRBJ1-2; D ambiguous. This CDR3 is 14 amino acids long. CDR1 and CDR2 (germline): LGHNA, YNFKEQ. V was cut by 4 bases and J by 4 bases, with 13 bases left in between. This CDR3 reads CASSPAQNVYGYTF. CDR3 in DNA: TGTGCCAGCAGCCCAGCACAGAATGTCTATGGCTACACCTTC.

This clonotype has a count of ten or more. The gene calls are TRBV5-1 and TRBJ1-2, with no clear D. V was pared by 3 bases and J by 1 base, with 10 bases between. The CDR3 is 14 amino acids. Germline V CDR1 and CDR2: SGHRS, YFSETQ. The CDR3 sequence: CASSSGILNYGYTF. The CDR3 region has the DNA TGCGCCAGCAGCTCGGGGATCCTTAACTATGGCTACACCTTC. Full variable domain (rest looked up from reference TRBV5-1 and TRBJ1-2): KAGVTQTPRYLIKTRGQQVTLSCSPISGHRSVSWYQQTPGQGLQFLFEYFSETQRNKGNFPGRFSGRQFSNSRSEMNVSTLELGDSALYLCASSSGILNYGYTFGSGTRLTVV.

This clonotype was observed at least ten times. CDR3 DNA sequence: TGTGCCAGCAGATCTGCAGAATATAATTCACCCCTCCACTTT. It codes for CASRSAEYNSPLHF. V gene TRBV12-3 or TRBV12-4 combines with J gene TRBJ1-6; D unclear. V shed 6 bases and J shed 4 bases, with 10 bases lying between them. CDR3 length: 14 amino acids.